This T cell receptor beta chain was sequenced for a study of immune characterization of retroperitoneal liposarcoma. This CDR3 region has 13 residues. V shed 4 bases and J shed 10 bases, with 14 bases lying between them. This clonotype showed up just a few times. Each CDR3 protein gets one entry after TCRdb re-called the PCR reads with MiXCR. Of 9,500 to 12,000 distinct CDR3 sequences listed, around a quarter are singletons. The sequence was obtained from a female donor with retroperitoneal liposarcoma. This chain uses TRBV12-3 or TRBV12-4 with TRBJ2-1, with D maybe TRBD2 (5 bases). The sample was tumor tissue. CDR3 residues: CASSSRGSYEQFF. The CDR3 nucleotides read TGTGCCAGCAGTTCCCGGGGATCCTACGAGCAGTTCTTC.